This T cell receptor beta chain was recorded in a study of T cells in Graves' hyperthyroidism and ophthalmopathy. Findings and limits, study-wide: Most thyroid clonotypes expanded above 0.001 were also detected in blood.

Only one count was recorded for this clonotype. Its antigen is as yet unknown. RNA transcripts yielded amplified TCR beta CDR3 regions. Carried out on the TCR CDR3, a first-round RT-PCR used the HTBI primer set. In TCRdb, the multiplex PCR reads were re-called with MiXCR into one record per CDR3 protein. Found here are almost 600,000 distinct CDR3 sequences, around 46% of them singletons; the top ten hold about 8.3%. After removal of 6 bases from V and 11 bases from J, the junction contained 13 bases not matched to a gene. The CDR3 runs 14 residues. What was sequenced was peripheral blood or thyroid tissue (not recorded which). This clonotype was sampled from a woman between 18 and 29 years old with Graves' hyperthyroidism. The chain combines TRBV12-3 or TRBV12-4 with TRBJ1-5; 7 positions match TRBD1. The CDR3 region is CASSLGQRGETQHF. CDR3 nucleotides: TGTGCCAGCAGCCTGGGACAGAGAGGGGAGACCCAGCATTTT.